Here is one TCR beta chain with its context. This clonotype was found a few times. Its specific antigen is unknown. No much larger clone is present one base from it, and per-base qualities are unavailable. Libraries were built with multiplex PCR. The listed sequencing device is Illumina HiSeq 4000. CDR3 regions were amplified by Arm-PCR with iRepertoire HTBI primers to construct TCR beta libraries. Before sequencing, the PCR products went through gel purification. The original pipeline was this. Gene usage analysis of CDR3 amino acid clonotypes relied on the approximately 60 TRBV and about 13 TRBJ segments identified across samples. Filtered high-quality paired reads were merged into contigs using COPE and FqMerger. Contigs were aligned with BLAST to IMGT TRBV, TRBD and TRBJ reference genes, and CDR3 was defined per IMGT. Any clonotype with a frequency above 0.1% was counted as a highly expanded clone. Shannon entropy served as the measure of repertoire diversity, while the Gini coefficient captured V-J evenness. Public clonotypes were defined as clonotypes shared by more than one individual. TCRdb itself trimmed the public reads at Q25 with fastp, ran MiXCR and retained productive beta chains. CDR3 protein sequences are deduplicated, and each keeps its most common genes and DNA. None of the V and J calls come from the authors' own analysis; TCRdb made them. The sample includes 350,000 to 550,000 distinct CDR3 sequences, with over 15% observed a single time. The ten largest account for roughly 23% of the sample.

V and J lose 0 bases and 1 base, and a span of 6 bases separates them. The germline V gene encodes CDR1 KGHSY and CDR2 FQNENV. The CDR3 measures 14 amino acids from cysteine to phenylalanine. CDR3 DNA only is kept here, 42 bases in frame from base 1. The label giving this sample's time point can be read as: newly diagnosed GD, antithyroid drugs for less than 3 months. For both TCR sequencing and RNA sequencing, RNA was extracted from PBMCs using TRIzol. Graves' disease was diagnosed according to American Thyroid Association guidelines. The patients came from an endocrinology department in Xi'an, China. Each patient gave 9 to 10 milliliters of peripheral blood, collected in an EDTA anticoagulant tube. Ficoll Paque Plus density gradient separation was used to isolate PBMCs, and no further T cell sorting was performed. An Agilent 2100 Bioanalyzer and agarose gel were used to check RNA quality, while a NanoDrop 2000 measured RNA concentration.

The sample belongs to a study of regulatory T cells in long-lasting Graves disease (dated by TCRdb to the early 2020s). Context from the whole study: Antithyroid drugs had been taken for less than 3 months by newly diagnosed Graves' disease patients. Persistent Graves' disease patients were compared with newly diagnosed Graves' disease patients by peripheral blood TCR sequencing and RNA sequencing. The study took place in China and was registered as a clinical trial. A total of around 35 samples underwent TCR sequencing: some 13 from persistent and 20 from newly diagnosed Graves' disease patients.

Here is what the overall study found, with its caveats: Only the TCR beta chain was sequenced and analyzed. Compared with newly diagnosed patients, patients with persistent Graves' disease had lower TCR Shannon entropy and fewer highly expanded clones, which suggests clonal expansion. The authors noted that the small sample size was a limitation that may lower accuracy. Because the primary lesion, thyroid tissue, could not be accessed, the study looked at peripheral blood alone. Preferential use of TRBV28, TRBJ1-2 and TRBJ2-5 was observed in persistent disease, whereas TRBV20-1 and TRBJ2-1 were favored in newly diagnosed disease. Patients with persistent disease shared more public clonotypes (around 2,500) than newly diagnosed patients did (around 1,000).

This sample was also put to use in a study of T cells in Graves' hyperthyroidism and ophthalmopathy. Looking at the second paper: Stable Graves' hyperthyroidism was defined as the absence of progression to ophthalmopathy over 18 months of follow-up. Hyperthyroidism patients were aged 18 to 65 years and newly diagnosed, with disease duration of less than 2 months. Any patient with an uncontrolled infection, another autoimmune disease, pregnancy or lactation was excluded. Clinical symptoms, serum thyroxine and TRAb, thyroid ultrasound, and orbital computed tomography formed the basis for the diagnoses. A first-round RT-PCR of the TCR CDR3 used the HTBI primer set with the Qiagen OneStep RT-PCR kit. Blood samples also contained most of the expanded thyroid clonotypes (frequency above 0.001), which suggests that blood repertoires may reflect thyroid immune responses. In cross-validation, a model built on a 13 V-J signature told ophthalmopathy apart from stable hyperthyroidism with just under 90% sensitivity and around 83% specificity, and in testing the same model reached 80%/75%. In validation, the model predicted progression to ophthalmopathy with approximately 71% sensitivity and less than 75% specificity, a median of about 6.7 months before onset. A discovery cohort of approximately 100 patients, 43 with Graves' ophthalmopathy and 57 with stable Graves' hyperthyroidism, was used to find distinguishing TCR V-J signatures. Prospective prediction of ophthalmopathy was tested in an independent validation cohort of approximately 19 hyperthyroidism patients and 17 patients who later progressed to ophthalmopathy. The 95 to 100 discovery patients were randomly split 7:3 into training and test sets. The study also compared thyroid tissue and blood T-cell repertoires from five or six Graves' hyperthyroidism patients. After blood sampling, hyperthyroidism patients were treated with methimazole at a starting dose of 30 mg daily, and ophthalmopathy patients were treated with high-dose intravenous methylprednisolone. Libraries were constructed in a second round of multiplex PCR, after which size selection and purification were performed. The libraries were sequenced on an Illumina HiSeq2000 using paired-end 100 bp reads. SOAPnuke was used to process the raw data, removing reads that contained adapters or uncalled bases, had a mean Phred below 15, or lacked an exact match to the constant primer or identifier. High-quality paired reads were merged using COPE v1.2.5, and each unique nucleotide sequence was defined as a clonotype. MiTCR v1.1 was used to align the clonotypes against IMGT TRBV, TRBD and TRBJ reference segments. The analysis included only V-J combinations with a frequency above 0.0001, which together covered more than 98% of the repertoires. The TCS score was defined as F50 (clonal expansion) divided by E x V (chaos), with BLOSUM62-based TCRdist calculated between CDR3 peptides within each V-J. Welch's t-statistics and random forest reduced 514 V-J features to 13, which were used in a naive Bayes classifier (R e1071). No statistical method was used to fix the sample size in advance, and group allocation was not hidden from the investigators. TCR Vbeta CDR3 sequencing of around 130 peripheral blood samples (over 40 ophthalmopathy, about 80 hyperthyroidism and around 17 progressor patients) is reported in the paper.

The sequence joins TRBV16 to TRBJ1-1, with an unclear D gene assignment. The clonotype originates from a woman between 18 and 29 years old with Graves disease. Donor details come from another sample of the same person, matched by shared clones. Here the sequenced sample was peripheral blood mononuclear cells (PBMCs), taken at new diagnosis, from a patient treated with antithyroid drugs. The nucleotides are TGTGCCAGCAGCCAATCTAATAAGAACACTGAAGCTTTCTTT. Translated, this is CASSQSNKNTEAFF.